The T cell receptor beta chain described here comes from a study of blood T cell repertoires in COVID-19 (dated by TCRdb to 2018 to 2020). Concerning the study at large: The collaborator samples originated in the United States, Italy and Spain and spanned the acute and convalescent phases of COVID-19. The material from the prospective study consisted of cDNA or gDNA derived from T cells, B-cell-depleted T cells, or PBMCs. Deeply sampled blood TCRbeta repertoires from subjects exposed to, actively infected with, or recovered from COVID-19 were included in the dataset. The repertoires were released in a freely available public database meant as a resource for research on the immune response to SARS-CoV-2. Samples were obtained from the ongoing ImmuneRACE study (first 160 participants) and from 950 to 1,500 subjects provided by 6 global collaborators. A de-identified subject ID, COVID-19 status, age in years and sex were almost always included in the sample metadata. HLA class I and class II types, where available, came from metadata supplied by the sample provider rather than from assay-based typing.

The investigation overall reported the following: The quantity of clinical and demographic metadata differed by source and by participant and was supplied without curation.

In regard to this clone: This receptor's antigen is unknown. No base qualities exist here, and no much larger clone lies one base off it.

TCRbeta CDR3 regions were amplified from genomic DNA by means of the immunoSEQ Assay, a bias-controlled multiplex PCR. The paper's data handling went like this. The number of nucleated cells in each sample was estimated by amplification of reference gene primers within the assay. To quantify the absolute abundance of each unique TCRbeta CDR3 rearrangement, sequence reads were collapsed and filtered. Productive Simpson clonality was computed per sample as the square root of Simpson's diversity index over productive rearrangements. TCRdb obtained this table from immuneACCESS and retained in-frame rearrangements with V and J assigned. These tables miss some clones; where compared with another copy, unresolved V genes account for less than half of the shortfall, and the remainder is unexplained. That table is the source of V, J and clone size, and D and trimming were worked out from the DNA. The table for this sample lists 180,000 or so clones; around 83% of them were counted only once. 3.6% of the sample belongs to the ten largest clones.

In the prospective study, participants were roughly 18 to 90 years old, resided in about 25 geographic areas of the United States, and were enrolled through a virtual design. In the prospective study, cohorts were assigned on the basis of participant-reported clinical history obtained from a screening survey and a study questionnaire. In the prospective study, whole blood, serum and a nasopharyngeal or oropharyngeal swab were collected from each participant by mobile phlebotomists. Participants in the prospective study had the option to provide additional blood draws and questionnaires over a roughly two-month period. Before DNA extraction, prospective study blood samples were shipped either frozen or at room temperature. V and J are trimmed by 5 bases and 7 bases, and the gene matches miss 13 bases of the junction. The germline V gene (reference sequence) provides CDR1 LGHDT and CDR2 YNNKEL. Inclusive of the bounding cysteine and phenylalanine, the CDR3 is 16 residues long. This entry keeps only the CDR3 DNA: 48 bases, framed from base 1.

This receptor was taken from a woman in her forties or fifties in a cohort exposed to, infected with or recovered from COVID-19 (not recorded which). The sequence links TRBV3-1 (or the pseudogene TRBV3-2) to TRBJ2-2, with 7 central nucleotides matching TRBD2. Sequenced input: PBMCs or T cells enriched from blood (not recorded which). For the CDR3, the sequence is CASSKTVLAAGGELFF. The DNA reads as follows: TGTGCCAGCAGCAAAACCGTTCTAGCGGCGGGCGGGGAGCTGTTTTTT.